This T cell receptor beta chain appears in the sequencing data of a study of blood T cell repertoires in COVID-19. Looking at the study overall: Some COVID-19 samples were acute and others convalescent; all came from the United States, Italy and Spain. PBMCs, B-cell-depleted T cells, or T cells were the source of the cDNA or gDNA that made up the material.

Germline V lookup: CDR1 MDHEN, CDR2 SYDVKM. V was pared by 1 base and J by 3 bases, with 4 bases between. The CDR3 has 12 amino acids. Authors' processing steps: Estimation of nucleated cell counts relied on the amplification of reference gene primers. Data came from immunoSEQ multiplex PCR; TCRdb stores just in-frame clones and leaves some out. V, J and clone size derive from that table, while D and trimming were established from the DNA sequence. The data hold approximately 260,000 clones, with 85% to 90% observed a single time. The TCR originated in a man in his late teens or twenties with active or convalescent COVID-19. The specimen sequenced was peripheral blood. V gene TRBV28 combines with J gene TRBJ2-7; D uncertain. Written as DNA, the CDR3 is TGTGCCAGCAGTTTATCACACTACGAGCAGTACTTC. Translating it yields CASSLSHYEQYF.